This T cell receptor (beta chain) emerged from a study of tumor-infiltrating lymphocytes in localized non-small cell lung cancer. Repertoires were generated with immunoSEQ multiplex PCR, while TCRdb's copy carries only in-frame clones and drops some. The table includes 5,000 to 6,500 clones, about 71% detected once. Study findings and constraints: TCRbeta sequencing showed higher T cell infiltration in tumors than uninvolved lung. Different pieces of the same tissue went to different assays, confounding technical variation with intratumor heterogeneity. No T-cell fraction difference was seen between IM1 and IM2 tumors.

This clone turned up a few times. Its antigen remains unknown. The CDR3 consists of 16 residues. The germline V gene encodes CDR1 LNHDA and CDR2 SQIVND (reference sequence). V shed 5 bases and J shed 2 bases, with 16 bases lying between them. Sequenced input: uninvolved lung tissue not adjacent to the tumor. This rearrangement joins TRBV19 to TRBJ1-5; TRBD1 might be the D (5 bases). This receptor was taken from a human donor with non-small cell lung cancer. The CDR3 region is CASSSPGGAGNQPQHF. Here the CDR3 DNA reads TGTGCCAGTAGTTCTCCGGGAGGGGCAGGCAATCAGCCCCAGCATTTT.